This entry lists 27 T cell receptor beta chains sequenced from one sample in a study of control samples from healthy donors and cancer patients. The repertoire was sequenced with immunoSEQ multiplex PCR; TCRdb's copy has only in-frame clones and lacks some. This table holds roughly 120,000 clones, nearly 95% found once. Sequencing was carried out using blood. The receptors originated from a man under 40 in good health.

This clone is a singleton in its sample. The chain combines TRBV5-1 with TRBJ2-3; 8 bases align to TRBD1. The length of the CDR3 is 21 residues. J gave up 7 bases and V 0 bases, and 25 bases lay outside the gene matches. Germline values: CDR1 SGHRS, CDR2 YFSETQ. The CDR3 DNA sequence: TGCGCCAGCAGCTTGGCCAATACCGACCGAATTGTCCCGGGACAGGAGAATACGCAGTATTTT. This sequence encodes CASSLANTDRIVPGQENTQYF.

As DNA, the CDR3 is TGTGCCAGTAGGGACAGGGGAGAAGCTTTCTTT. Amino acid sequence: CASRDRGEAFF. The chain uses TRBV19 and TRBJ1-1, with TRBD1 matching 9 bases. Germline V lookup: CDR1 LNHDA, CDR2 SQIVND (reference sequence). Trimming removed 6 bases from V and 8 bases from J; junction bases left unmatched: 1. This CDR3 is 11 amino acids long.

The V call is TRBV28, the J call TRBJ1-4, with 8 bases lining up with TRBD1. V lost 3 bases to trimming and J lost 8 bases; unmatched junction nucleotides: 8. The CDR3 extends over 15 amino acids. CDR1 MDHEN and CDR2 SYDVKM come from the germline V gene. The CDR3 nucleotides are TGTGCCAGCAGTTTCAGTCAGGGGGCAGGGGAAAAACTGTTTTTT. This translates into CASSFSQGAGEKLFF.

V usage is TRBV3-1 (or the pseudogene TRBV3-2) and J usage is TRBJ2-1; 13 bases line up with TRBD2. The CDR3 is made up of 15 amino acids. The junction had 2 bases not matched to a gene; V was cut back by 2 bases and J by 7 bases. Germline lookup yields CDR1 LGHDT and CDR2 YNNKEL (reference sequence). CDR3 nucleotides: TGTGCCAGCAGCCAACCGGGACTAGCGGGGAATGAGCAGTTCTTC. Its translation is CASSQPGLAGNEQFF.

The chain links TRBV19 to TRBJ1-3; D gene unclear. This CDR3 has 16 residues. The ends were cut back, 3 bases at V and 0 bases at J, with 12 bases in the middle. Germline assignment: CDR1 LNHDA and CDR2 SQIVND (reference sequence). CDR3 coding DNA: TGTGCCAGTAGTATCCCGGCGGGAGTCTCTGGAAACACCATATATTTT. It encodes CASSIPAGVSGNTIYF.

This clone was recorded only once. The J gene is TRBJ1-2, the V gene TRBV12-5; D not resolved. The CDR3 contains 10 residues. V lost 9 bases and J 4 bases, leaving 6 bases between the germline ends. The germline CDR1 and CDR2 sequences are LGHNT and FRNRAP. For the CDR3, the DNA is TGTGCTAGCGCGGGCTATGGCTACACCTTC. It encodes CASAGYGYTF.

The rearrangement links TRBV5-1 to TRBJ2-1, with D possibly TRBD2 on 7 matching bases. This CDR3 contains 17 residues. Per germline, CDR1 SGHRS and CDR2 YFSETQ. The V and J ends lost 0 bases and 0 bases respectively, with 13 bases between them. CDR3 DNA sequence: TGCGCCAGCAGCTTGGATGGGGGGGCCTTCTCCTACAATGAGCAGTTCTTC. It translates to CASSLDGGAFSYNEQFF.

The J gene is TRBJ2-7, the V gene TRBV5-1; the D gene is possibly TRBD1 (6 bases). V was cut by 0 bases and J by 1 base, with 11 bases left in between. Germline loops: CDR1 SGHRS, CDR2 YFSETQ. This CDR3 region has 15 residues. The CDR3 reads CASSLVAGTSYEQYF. CDR3 DNA sequence: TGCGCCAGCAGCTTGGTGGCCGGGACATCCTACGAGCAGTACTTC.

As to this clone: Other DNA sequences of this sample code for an identical CDR3. The chain carries TRBV9 and TRBJ2-7; D ambiguous. The V gene's germline CDR1 is SGDLS and CDR2 YYNGEE. V was trimmed by 0 bases and J by 1 base, leaving 8 bases between them. This CDR3 is 14 amino acids long. The CDR3 reads CASSVGGSSYEQYF. CDR3 bases: TGTGCCAGCAGCGTAGGTGGTTCGTCCTACGAGCAGTACTTC.

The gene calls are TRBV27 and TRBJ1-2, with a tentative D call TRBD1 (5 bases). CDR1 is MNHEY and CDR2 is SMNVEV in the germline V gene (reference sequence). CDR3 size: 14 residues. With 5 bases removed from V and 10 bases from J, the gap between germline ends came to 20 bases. The CDR3, as DNA: TGTGCCAGCAGTCACCTCGGGGGGGAACGGGACTACACCTTC. Translation: CASSHLGGERDYTF.

This clone showed up just once. The V and J genes are TRBV19 and TRBJ1-6, with 9 nucleotides matching TRBD1. The J segment lost 6 bases and the V segment lost 3 bases, leaving 15 bases of the junction unmatched. This CDR3 spans 19 amino acids. Germline CDR1 and CDR2: LNHDA and SQIVND (reference sequence). DNA for the CDR3: TGTGCCAGTAGTATTGGTGGACAGGGGAATAGAGTTGGTAATTCACCCCTCCACTTT. Translated: CASSIGGQGNRVGNSPLHF. The complete variable domain, with remaining parts taken from reference TRBV19 and TRBJ1-6, reads DGGITQSPKYLFRKEGQNVTLSCEQNLNHDAMYWYRQDPGQGLRLIYYSQIVNDFQKGDIAEGYSVSREKKESFPLTVTSAQKNPTAFYLCASSIGGQGNRVGNSPLHFGNGTRLTVT.

This chain joins TRBV24-1 and TRBJ2-3; D gene ambiguous. The CDR3 runs to 13 residues. V lost 1 base to trimming and J lost 4 bases, with 5 bases between them. Germline V gene sequence: CDR1 KGHDR, CDR2 SFDVKD. Here the CDR3 reads CATSDLSADTQYF. CDR3 nucleotide sequence: TGTGCCACCAGTGATTTATCGGCAGATACGCAGTATTTT.

This clone is a singleton in its sample. The V call is TRBV7-7, the J call TRBJ2-5, with 7 bases that match TRBD2. Unmatched junction bases numbered 6, after V lost 3 bases and J lost 5 bases. The CDR3 runs 14 residues. CDR1 and CDR2 from the germline V gene are SSHAT and FNYEAQ (reference sequence). CDR3 sequence (DNA): TGTGCCAGCAGCTTTGGGGGGGTAGGGGAGACCCAGTACTTC. This codes for CASSFGGVGETQYF.

This chain links TRBV9 with TRBJ1-4, with 8 bases that match TRBD1. The length of the CDR3 is 15 residues. V trimming: 5 bases; J trimming: 8 bases; junction bases outside the gene matches: 11. In germline, CDR1 is SGDLS, CDR2 YYNGEE. The CDR3 DNA reads TGTGCCAGCAGTCCCTACAGGGGGGTAAGAGAAAAACTGTTTTTT. Its translation is CASSPYRGVREKLFF. The full variable domain, its missing parts supplied by reference TRBV9 and TRBJ1-4, is DSGVTQTPKHLITATGQRVTLRCSPRSGDLSVYWYQQSLDQGLQFLIQYYNGEERAKGNILERFSAQQFPDLHSELNLSSLELGDSALYFCASSPYRGVREKLFFGSGTQLSVL.

V gene TRBV11-1 combines with J gene TRBJ2-1; D perhaps matches TRBD2 (5 bases). The germline gives CDR1 SGHAT, CDR2 FQDESV (reference sequence). The CDR3 has 13 amino acids. Trimming took 0 bases from V and 7 from J, leaving 7 bases between them. The CDR3, as DNA: TGTGCCAGCAGCTTAGCGCGGAGGAATGAGCAGTTCTTC. Translated: CASSLARRNEQFF.

The rearrangement joins TRBV2 to TRBJ1-6; D is ambiguous. V shed 6 bases and J shed 7 bases, with 4 bases lying between them. The length of the CDR3 is 11 residues. In germline, CDR1 is SNHLY, CDR2 FYNNEI. CDR3 in DNA: TGTGCCAGCAGCTTGAATTCACCCCTCCACTTT. Encoded protein: CASSLNSPLHF.

This clone appeared once. V gene TRBV9 combines with J gene TRBJ2-7; 10 positions match TRBD2. Trimming at V came to 0 bases and at J to 1 base, leaving 4 bases not matched to a gene. The CDR3 has 16 residues. Looked up from germline, CDR1 is SGDLS and CDR2 is YYNGEE. The CDR3 loop reads CASSVAQRGGSYEQYV. CDR3 DNA sequence: TGTGCCAGCAGCGTAGCCCAGCGGGGGGGTTCCTACGAGCAGTACGTC.

J is TRBJ1-1 and V is TRBV7-9; no reliable D call. V lost 5 bases and J lost 4, with 20 bases in between. This CDR3 spans 16 amino acids. The germline CDR1 and CDR2 sequences are SEHNR and FQNEAQ (reference sequence). CDR3 loop: CASSPVVSEGRTEAFF. Written as DNA, the CDR3 is TGTGCCAGCAGCCCAGTAGTGAGTGAGGGTCGCACTGAAGCTTTCTTT.

This clone was seen once. The V and J genes are TRBV27 and TRBJ1-1; 9 bases line up with TRBD1. Germline V lookup: CDR1 MNHEY, CDR2 SMNVEV (reference sequence). The CDR3 is made up of 15 amino acids. Trimming removed 7 bases from V and 1 base from J; junction bases left unmatched: 7. This chain's CDR3 is CASMYTGGGNTEAFF. CDR3 nucleotides: TGTGCCAGCATGTACACAGGGGGCGGGAACACTGAAGCTTTCTTT.

In DNA, the CDR3 is TGTGCCAGCACCTTTAGCGGGGGGACGGGCGTGGATGAGCAGTTCTTC. It translates to CASTFSGGTGVDEQFF. The chain employs TRBV28 and TRBJ2-1; TRBD2 matches at 10 bases. CDR1 MDHEN and CDR2 SYDVKM come from the germline V gene. The CDR3 contains 16 residues. The ends lost 7 bases at V and 8 bases at J; junction bases unmatched: 14. The variable domain in full, with the rest retrieved from reference TRBV28 and TRBJ2-1, is DVKVTQSSRYLVKRTGEKVFLECVQDMDHENMFWYRQDPGLGLRLIYFSYDVKMKEKGDIPEGYSVSREKKERFSLILESASTNQTSMYLCASTFSGGTGVDEQFFGPGTRLTVL.

This sequence joins TRBV21-1 and TRBJ1-2; no DNA check was done on the table's D call, TRBD1. TRBV21-1 represents a pseudogene. This CDR3 is built from 14 residues. In DNA form, the CDR3 reads TGTGCCAGCAGCAAAGTTAGACAGGGCTATGGCTACACCTTC. Translating gives CASSKVRQGYGYTF.

The chain carries TRBV7-9 and TRBJ2-7; D unclear. This CDR3 spans 13 amino acids. CDR1 SEHNR and CDR2 FQNEAQ come from the germline V gene (reference sequence). The V and J ends lost 4 bases and 2 bases respectively, with 9 bases between them. CDR3 amino acids: CASSSQPPYEQYF. CDR3 coding DNA: TGTGCCAGCAGCTCACAGCCACCCTACGAGCAGTACTTC.

This clone showed up just once. The chain links TRBV30 to TRBJ1-1; perhaps TRBD1 as D (5 bases). Germline-derived CDR1 and CDR2 are GTSNPN and SVGIG (reference sequence). This CDR3 spans 12 amino acids. V was shortened by 3 bases and J by 1 base, with 6 bases between the two germline ends. CDR3 coding DNA: TGTGCCTGGAGAAGGGGGAACACTGAAGCTTTCTTT. Protein: CAWRRGNTEAFF.

The chain is built from TRBV6-5 and TRBJ2-7, with D perhaps TRBD1 (6 bases). Germline assignment: CDR1 MNHEY and CDR2 SVGAGI. This CDR3 has 14 residues. V was clipped by 3 bases and J by 3 bases, with 12 bases between them. The CDR3: CASSYDRRVYEQYF. The CDR3 DNA sequence: TGTGCCAGCAGTTATGACAGGCGAGTCTACGAGCAGTACTTC.

This chain uses TRBV19 with TRBJ1-2, with no clear D. The germline gives CDR1 LNHDA, CDR2 SQIVND (reference sequence). Between the trimmed V and J ends, which lost 3 bases and 4 bases, there was a span of 9 bases. The CDR3 totals 13 residues. For the CDR3, the DNA is TGTGCCAGTAGTATTATCATCGGCTATGGCTACACCTTC. Encoded protein: CASSIIIGYGYTF.

The chain's CDR3 is CASSQVVTAVRPDTQYF. The CDR3 nucleotides read TGCGCCAGCAGCCAAGTCGTTACAGCGGTCCGCCCAGATACGCAGTATTTT. V and J are TRBV4-1 and TRBJ2-3; D perhaps matches TRBD2 (5 bases). Trimming removed 1 base from V and 4 bases from J, with 18 bases in between. The CDR3 contains 17 residues. Per the germline V gene, CDR1 is MGHRA and CDR2 is YSYEKL.

The chain combines TRBV28 with TRBJ2-1; 9 bases are a match to TRBD2. J lost 7 bases, V lost 7 bases, and 11 bases had no gene match. The CDR3 totals 15 residues. In germline, CDR1 is MDHEN, CDR2 SYDVKM. The CDR3 nucleotides are TGTGCCAGCATCTCAAGGGGCGGGGGGGCTAATGAGCAGTTCTTC. Its protein is CASISRGGGANEQFF. The whole variable domain, remainder taken from reference TRBV28 and TRBJ2-1, is DVKVTQSSRYLVKRTGEKVFLECVQDMDHENMFWYRQDPGLGLRLIYFSYDVKMKEKGDIPEGYSVSREKKERFSLILESASTNQTSMYLCASISRGGGANEQFFGPGTRLTVL.